This section outlines one T cell receptor beta chain sequence together with its context. The data stem from a study of shared clonotypes between healthy human individuals. There are 13 residues in the CDR3. Germline assignment: CDR1 MNHNY and CDR2 SVGAGI (reference sequence). V shed 6 bases and J shed 2 bases, with 10 bases lying between them. CD45RA-negative memory and CD45RA+ naive subsets were split from the CD4+ cells. The authors distributed each subset's genomic DNA evenly over several immunoSEQ plates. Here immunoSEQ multiplex PCR was the method, and the copy in TCRdb shows in-frame clones only, minus some. The sample shows about 2.4 million clones, over 85% of them seen only once.

Sequencing used naive CD4+ T cells sorted from blood. Subset noted: CD45RA+ positively selected. This receptor was taken from a man aged 18 to 30 in good health. V usage is TRBV6-6 and J usage is TRBJ1-1, with D hard to call. The DNA of the CDR3 is TGTGCCAGCAGGGGAACCCAAAACACTGAAGCTTTCTTT. The encoded protein is CASRGTQNTEAFF.